This T cell receptor (beta chain) was profiled in a study of early T cells in non-severe SARS-CoV-2 infection. For the study at large: The authors sequenced bulk RNA from unsorted whole blood, leaving chains unpaired. General study results and limits: The matching step, a VDJdb search, favored anti-spike CD8 responses and missed private and CD4 specificities.

Each cDNA molecule carried a unique molecular identifier. TCRdb fed the 5' RACE reads into MiXCR, producing one record per CDR3 protein. Here the sample spans 90,000 to 120,000 distinct CDR3 sequences, around 10% being singletons. Of note for this clonotype: The antigen is undetermined.

The CDR3 is 13 amino acids. V was shortened by 11 bases and J by 6 bases, with 16 bases between the two germline ends. The receptor was isolated from an adult who was a healthcare worker with PCR-confirmed SARS-CoV-2 infection or an uninfected control (not recorded which). J is TRBJ2-2 and V is TRBV12-3 or TRBV12-4; no clear D. The specimen sequenced was whole blood. The CDR3 DNA follows: TGTGCCGGTCGAATTGGGGTCGCCGGGGAGCTGTTTTTT. It is translated as CAGRIGVAGELFF.